The source of this TCR beta chain is a study of beta chain features in type 1 diabetes. In its sample, this clone was seen a few times. Antigen specificity is unknown. Via CD45RO/CCR7/CD25/CD127/CD95/CD27, cells of the CD4+ naive, central memory, regulatory and stem cell-like memory subsets were sorted. Overall study results and limits: The naive, central memory and Treg TCRB repertoires showed an apparent similarity that was greater among patients than among healthy donors. Cells expressing TCR highly could be over-represented by cDNA sequencing. TCRB CDR3s from Type 1 diabetes patients were moderately but significantly shorter in all four CD4+ subsets.

Isolated RNA was reverse transcribed in full, so expressed TCRB transcripts were sequenced. Assay used: immunoSEQ multiplex PCR; TCRdb lists only in-frame clones, some missing. The sample holds under 800,000 clones, around 15% seen once. The source is a young man in good health. Sequencing was carried out using naive CD4+ T cells from blood.

CDR3 residues: CRGQGDGYTF. CDR3 DNA: TGCAGGGGACAGGGCGATGGCTACACCTTC. V is TRBV20-1 and J is TRBJ1-2; 9 nucleotides agree with TRBD1. CDR1 and CDR2 from the germline V gene are DFQATT and SNEGSKA (reference sequence). The CDR3 runs 10 residues.